A selection of T cell receptor beta chains follows, all from one sample in a study of blood T cell repertoires in COVID-19. Only in-frame clones appear in the TCRdb table, and some are missing; sequencing was by immunoSEQ multiplex PCR. The data contain some 390,000 clones, under 90% of them singletons. Input material: PBMCs or T cells enriched from blood (not recorded which). Receptors originate from a woman aged 25 to 39 who had recovered from COVID-19. Both conserved end residues are part of each CDR3. The order of the fields is clone size, J gene, V gene, CDR3 protein. Some rows have no size entry. The others give once, few or many, or a class for an expanded clone.

abundance: -; j_gene: TRBJ1-3; v_gene: TRBV5-1; CDR3aa: CASSLAGTGGNTIYF
abundance: -; j_gene: TRBJ1-3; v_gene: TRBV27; CDR3aa: CASTGAGPRDTIYF
abundance: -; j_gene: TRBJ2-1; v_gene: TRBV24-1; CDR3aa: CATSDSREVYNEQFF
abundance: few; j_gene: TRBJ2-1; v_gene: TRBV3-1/TRBV3-2; CDR3aa: CASSQDSGYEQFF
abundance: few; j_gene: TRBJ2-2; v_gene: TRBV10-3; CDR3aa: CAISFRGSNTGELFF
abundance: -; j_gene: TRBJ1-1; v_gene: TRBV29-1; CDR3aa: CSVQLPEAFF
abundance: -; j_gene: TRBJ1-2; v_gene: TRBV29-1; CDR3aa: CSVRNVGQGNYYGYTF
abundance: -; j_gene: TRBJ1-5; v_gene: TRBV5-5; CDR3aa: CASSLDWVRGRGQPQHF
abundance: once; j_gene: TRBJ1-4; v_gene: TRBV20-1; CDR3aa: CSVGSGEKLFF
abundance: -; j_gene: TRBJ1-2; v_gene: TRBV28; CDR3aa: CASSSFRDSTLSGYTF
abundance: -; j_gene: TRBJ1-6; v_gene: TRBV27; CDR3aa: CASSPRKVLTENNSPLHF
abundance: -; j_gene: TRBJ2-5; v_gene: TRBV3-1/TRBV3-2; CDR3aa: CASSQGDGGGGAETQYF
abundance: -; j_gene: TRBJ1-3; v_gene: TRBV6-5; CDR3aa: CASFPWTGSGNTIYF
abundance: -; j_gene: TRBJ1-3; v_gene: TRBV5-4; CDR3aa: CASSPDSTGNTIYF
abundance: -; j_gene: TRBJ2-1; v_gene: TRBV5-1; CDR3aa: CASSVGTGNEQFF
abundance: -; j_gene: TRBJ2-1; v_gene: TRBV5-8; CDR3aa: CASTRSGIYNEQFF
abundance: -; j_gene: TRBJ2-3; v_gene: TRBV10-3; CDR3aa: CAIRGGLAGGQGMTDTQYF
abundance: -; j_gene: TRBJ1-4; v_gene: TRBV4-3; CDR3aa: CASSQDSGRAGEKLFF
abundance: -; j_gene: TRBJ2-1; v_gene: TRBV2; CDR3aa: CASILHKAYNEQFF
abundance: -; j_gene: TRBJ2-5; v_gene: TRBV7-9; CDR3aa: CASSLPTVLETQYF
abundance: -; j_gene: TRBJ1-2; v_gene: TRBV16; CDR3aa: CASSQYQAPNYGYTF
abundance: -; j_gene: TRBJ1-1; v_gene: TRBV18; CDR3aa: CASSPEGDAEAFF
abundance: -; j_gene: TRBJ1-2; v_gene: TRBV7-9; CDR3aa: CASSLGQASPYGYTF
abundance: -; j_gene: TRBJ2-1; v_gene: TRBV4-2; CDR3aa: CASRQQKQGDEQFF
abundance: -; j_gene: TRBJ2-7; v_gene: TRBV29-1; CDR3aa: CSVESDSLYEQYF
abundance: -; j_gene: TRBJ1-4; v_gene: TRBV6-5; CDR3aa: CASSPYQGSGEKLFF
abundance: -; j_gene: TRBJ2-7; v_gene: TRBV10-3; CDR3aa: CAISESGTGVPQVIYEQYF
abundance: -; j_gene: TRBJ2-7; v_gene: TRBV7-9; CDR3aa: CASSFTGEVVYEQYF
abundance: -; j_gene: TRBJ1-4; v_gene: TRBV7-2; CDR3aa: CASKLRTGINEKLFF
abundance: -; j_gene: TRBJ2-3; v_gene: TRBV27; CDR3aa: CASSFGQGLRTDTQYF
abundance: -; j_gene: TRBJ1-2; v_gene: TRBV27; CDR3aa: CASTLMGGQGPRGYTF
abundance: -; j_gene: TRBJ2-7; v_gene: TRBV19; CDR3aa: CASSARELALKYEQYF
abundance: few; j_gene: TRBJ1-1; v_gene: TRBV29-1; CDR3aa: CSVVSDSGGTEAFF
abundance: -; j_gene: TRBJ2-7; v_gene: TRBV7-3; CDR3aa: CASSPFGGSYEQYF
abundance: -; j_gene: TRBJ1-6; v_gene: TRBV18; CDR3aa: CASSPEGPGASNSPLHF
abundance: -; j_gene: TRBJ1-2; v_gene: TRBV29-1; CDR3aa: CSVEDPPGSVYGYTF
abundance: -; j_gene: TRBJ1-2; v_gene: TRBV5-1; CDR3aa: CASSLTVGSYGYTF
abundance: -; j_gene: TRBJ1-5; v_gene: TRBV30; CDR3aa: CAWSDPTGLGNQPQHF
abundance: -; j_gene: TRBJ2-3; v_gene: TRBV6-5; CDR3aa: CASSYSSAGVTDTQYF
abundance: -; j_gene: TRBJ1-1; v_gene: TRBV2; CDR3aa: CASSFDRGGNPNTEAFF
abundance: -; j_gene: TRBJ1-2; v_gene: TRBV7-9; CDR3aa: CASKEGALGYTF
abundance: -; j_gene: TRBJ1-2; v_gene: TRBV30; CDR3aa: CAWGRDSKYGYTF
abundance: -; j_gene: TRBJ2-7; v_gene: TRBV7-6; CDR3aa: CASSFLNEQYF
abundance: -; j_gene: TRBJ1-2; v_gene: TRBV7-8; CDR3aa: CASSLAGSYGYTF
abundance: -; j_gene: TRBJ2-7; v_gene: TRBV28; CDR3aa: CASLQLAGLSYEQYF
abundance: -; j_gene: TRBJ1-5; v_gene: TRBV19; CDR3aa: CASRITLAGTGGLNQPQHF
abundance: -; j_gene: TRBJ1-4; v_gene: TRBV19; CDR3aa: CASSPTATNEKLFF
abundance: few; j_gene: TRBJ2-7; v_gene: TRBV6-2/TRBV6-3; CDR3aa: CASSSPSRGKEQYF
abundance: -; j_gene: TRBJ2-7; v_gene: TRBV7-2; CDR3aa: CASSLSGSGSYEQYF
abundance: -; j_gene: TRBJ1-1; v_gene: TRBV30; CDR3aa: CAWSEGQFVVEAFF